The present T cell receptor (beta chain) was sequenced within a study of T-cell memory formation after mild COVID-19. TCRdb fed the 5' RACE reads into MiXCR, producing one record per CDR3 protein. The sample shows hundreds of thousands of distinct CDR3 sequences, around a sixth of them seen only once. General observations from the study: Clones shrinking between day 15 and 85 showed a balanced CD4/CD8 split, and those that grew later tilted toward CD4+. Detection of some responders pre-infection suggested pre-existing cross-reactive memory T cells participated.

This clonotype was counted many times. Its antigen is not identified. The V end was cut by 8 bases, the J end by 0 bases, with 29 bases between. The CDR3 covers 19 residues. The source material was PBMCs or a T cell subset sorted from them (not recorded which). The sequence was collected from an adult woman who had mild COVID-19 (a few samples of this study predate the infection). Cell type and time point are not known. This rearrangement joins TRBV23-1 to TRBJ2-7; the D call may be TRBD1 or TRBD2 (5 bases each). TRBV23-1 is an ORF; its function is uncertain. The CDR3 DNA follows: TGCGCCAGCGTGCTTTCGGCGGCAGGGAGCCTCCTAAGCTCCTACGAGCAGTACTTC. This sequence encodes CASVLSAAGSLLSSYEQYF.